What follows is one TCR beta chain and its context. The data are from a study of control samples from healthy donors and cancer patients. Trimming cost V 1 base and J 2 bases, with 6 bases left between them. The CDR3 has 13 residues. Germline CDR1 SGHVS, CDR2 FQNEAQ. Sequencing was performed with immunoSEQ multiplex PCR; in TCRdb, only in-frame clones are kept and a portion is missing. The sample has under 150,000 clones, 80% to 90% seen once; the top ten hold 0.95% to 1.3%. The sequenced sample consisted of PBMCs. This clonotype originated in a woman between 50 and 59 years old with colorectal cancer. J is TRBJ2-7 and V is TRBV7-8; D is ambiguous. The CDR3 loop is CASSLGTAYEQYF. The CDR3 coding sequence is TGTGCCAGCAGCTTAGGCACAGCCTACGAGCAGTACTTC. Combining the CDR3 with reference TRBV7-8 and TRBJ2-7 gives the whole variable domain GAGVSQSPRYKVAKRGQDVALRCDPISGHVSLFWYQQALGQGPEFLTYFQNEAQLDKSGLPSDRFFAERPEGSVSTLKIQRTQQEDSAVYLCASSLGTAYEQYFGPGTRLTVT.